Reported below is one T cell receptor (beta chain). This sample is drawn from a study of identical twins. TCRdb redid the calling of the 5' RACE reads with MiXCR, one entry per CDR3 protein. Altogether around 490,000 distinct CDR3 sequences are present, 20% to 25% being singletons, with the ten largest covering about 0.48%. Trimming removed 2 bases at V and 4 bases at J, with 15 bases between. The CDR3 extends over 16 amino acids. Germline values: CDR1 SEHNR, CDR2 FQNEAQ (reference sequence). Separately, the same data were catalogued under a study of yellow fever vaccine responses in identical twins.

This chain uses TRBV7-9 with TRBJ2-1; D is perhaps TRBD1 (6 bases). This clonotype was sampled from a woman aged 18-29 years in good health. Material: CD4+ T cells sorted from blood. CDR3 region: CASSLRDRRLYNEQFF. The CDR3 nucleotides are TGTGCCAGCAGCTTACGTGACAGGAGGTTATACAATGAGCAGTTCTTC.